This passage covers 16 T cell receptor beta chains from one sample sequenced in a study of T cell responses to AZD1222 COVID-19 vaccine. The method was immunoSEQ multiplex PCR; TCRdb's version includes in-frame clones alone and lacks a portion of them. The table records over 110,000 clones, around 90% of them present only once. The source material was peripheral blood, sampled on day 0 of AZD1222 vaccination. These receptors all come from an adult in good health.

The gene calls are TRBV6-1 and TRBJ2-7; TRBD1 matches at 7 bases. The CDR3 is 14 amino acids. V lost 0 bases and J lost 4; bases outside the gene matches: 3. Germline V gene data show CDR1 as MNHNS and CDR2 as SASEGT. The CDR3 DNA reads TGTGCCAGCAGTGAAGCTGACAGGGCGTACGAGCAGTACTTC. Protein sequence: CASSEADRAYEQYF.

This CDR3 is CASSPTSGREGFF. CDR3 nucleotides: TGTGCCAGCAGCCCGACTAGCGGGAGGGAGGGGTTCTTC. The chain uses TRBV12-3 or TRBV12-4 and TRBJ2-1, with 14 bases identical to TRBD2. This CDR3 region has 13 residues. The V gene end was trimmed by 6 bases and the J gene end by 15 bases; junction bases not matched to a gene: 7.

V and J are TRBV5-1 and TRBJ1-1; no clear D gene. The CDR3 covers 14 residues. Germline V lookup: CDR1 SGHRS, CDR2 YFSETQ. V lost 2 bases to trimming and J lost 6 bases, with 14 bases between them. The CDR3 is CASSFTSTDPEAFF. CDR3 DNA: TGCGCCAGCAGCTTTACCTCTACCGACCCTGAAGCTTTCTTT.

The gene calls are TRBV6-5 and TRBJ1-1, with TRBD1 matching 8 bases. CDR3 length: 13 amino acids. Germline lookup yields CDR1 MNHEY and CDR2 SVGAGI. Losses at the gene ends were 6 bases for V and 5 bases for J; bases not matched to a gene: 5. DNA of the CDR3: TGTGCCAGCAGCAGGGGGCGAGGAACTGAAGCTTTCTTT. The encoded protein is CASSRGRGTEAFF.

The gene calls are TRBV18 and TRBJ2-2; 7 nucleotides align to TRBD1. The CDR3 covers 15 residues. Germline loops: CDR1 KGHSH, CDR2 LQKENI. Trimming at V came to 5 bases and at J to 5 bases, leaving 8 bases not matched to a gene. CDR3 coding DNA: TGTGCCAGCTCATCGACTACAGGGGTAACCGGGGAGCTGTTTTTT. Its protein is CASSSTTGVTGELFF.

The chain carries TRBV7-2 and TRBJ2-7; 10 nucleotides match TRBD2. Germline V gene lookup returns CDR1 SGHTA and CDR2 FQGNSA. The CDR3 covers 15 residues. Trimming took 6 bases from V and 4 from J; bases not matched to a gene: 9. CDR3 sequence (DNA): TGTGCCAGCAGTCAACCGGGACTAGCGAGTTACGAGCAGTACTTC. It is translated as CASSQPGLASYEQYF.

CDR3 residues: CASTRAPRFEQYF. The CDR3 nucleotides read TGTGCCAGCACAAGGGCCCCAAGATTCGAGCAGTACTTC. This chain connects TRBV27 to TRBJ2-7; D is unresolved. CDR3 length: 13 amino acids. Germline CDR1 reads MNHEY; CDR2 reads SMNVEV (reference sequence). Trimming removed 7 bases at V and 6 bases at J, with 16 bases between.

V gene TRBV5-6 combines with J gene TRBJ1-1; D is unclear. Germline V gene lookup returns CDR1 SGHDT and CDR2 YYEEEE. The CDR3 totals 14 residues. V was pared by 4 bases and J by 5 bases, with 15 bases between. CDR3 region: CASSPVDLSTEAFF. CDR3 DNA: TGTGCCAGCAGCCCGGTCGACTTAAGTACTGAAGCTTTCTTT.

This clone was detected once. The CDR3 region is CASSAGLPGADGGETQYF. In DNA, the CDR3 is TGTGCCAGTAGTGCTGGACTACCCGGGGCCGATGGGGGAGAGACCCAGTACTTC. The V and J genes are TRBV19 and TRBJ2-5; D may be TRBD2 (6 bases). CDR1 and CDR2 (germline): LNHDA, SQIVND (reference sequence). The CDR3 length is 18 residues. Trimming pared 5 bases from V and 4 bases from J, leaving 26 bases between.

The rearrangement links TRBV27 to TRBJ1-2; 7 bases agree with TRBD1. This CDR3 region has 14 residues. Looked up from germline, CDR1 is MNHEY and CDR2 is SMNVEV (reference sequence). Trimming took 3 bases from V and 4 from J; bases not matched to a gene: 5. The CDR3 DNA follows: TGTGCCAGCAGTTTGACAGGGCAGGGCTATGGCTACACCTTC. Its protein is CASSLTGQGYGYTF.

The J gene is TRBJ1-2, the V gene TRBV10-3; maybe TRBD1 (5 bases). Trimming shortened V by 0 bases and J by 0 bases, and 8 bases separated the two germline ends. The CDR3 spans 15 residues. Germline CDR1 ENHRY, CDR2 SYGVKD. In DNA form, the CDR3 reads TGTGCCATCAGTGAGTCAGGCAGGGCTAACTATGGCTACACCTTC. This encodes CAISESGRANYGYTF.

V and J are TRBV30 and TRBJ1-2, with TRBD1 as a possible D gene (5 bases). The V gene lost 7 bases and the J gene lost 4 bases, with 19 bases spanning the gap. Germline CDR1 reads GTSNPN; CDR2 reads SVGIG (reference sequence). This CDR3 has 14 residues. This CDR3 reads CASSFPQRGYGYTF. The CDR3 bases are TGTGCCTCCTCCTTCCCCCAAAGGGGCTATGGCTACACCTTC. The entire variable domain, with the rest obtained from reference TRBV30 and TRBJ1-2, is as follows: SQTIHQWPATLVQPVGSPLSLECTVEGTSNPNLYWYRQAAGRGLQLLFYSVGIGQISSEVPQNLSASRPQDRQFILSSKKLLLSDSGFYLCASSFPQRGYGYTFGSGTRLTVV.

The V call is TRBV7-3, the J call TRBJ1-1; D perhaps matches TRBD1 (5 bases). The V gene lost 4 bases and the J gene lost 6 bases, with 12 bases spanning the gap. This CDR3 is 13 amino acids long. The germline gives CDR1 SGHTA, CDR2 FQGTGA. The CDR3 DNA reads TGTGCCAGCAGCTACGAAGGGGCACCTGAAGCTTTCTTT. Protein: CASSYEGAPEAFF. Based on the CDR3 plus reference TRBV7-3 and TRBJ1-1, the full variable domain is GAGVSQTPSNKVTEKGKYVELRCDPISGHTALYWYRQSLGQGPEFLIYFQGTGAADDSGLPNDRFFAVRPEGSVSTLKIQRTERGDSAVYLCASSYEGAPEAFFGQGTRLTVV.

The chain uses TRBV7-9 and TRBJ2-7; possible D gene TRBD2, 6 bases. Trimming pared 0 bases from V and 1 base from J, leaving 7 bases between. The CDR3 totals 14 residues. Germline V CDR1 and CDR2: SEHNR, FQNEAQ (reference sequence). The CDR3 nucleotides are TGTGCCAGCAGCTTAGCTGCGGGGTCCTACGAGCAGTACTTC. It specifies CASSLAAGSYEQYF. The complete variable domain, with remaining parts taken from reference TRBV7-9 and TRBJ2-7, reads DTGVSQNPRHKITKRGQNVTFRCDPISEHNRLYWYRQTLGQGPEFLTYFQNEAQLEKSRLLSDRFSAERPKGSFSTLEIQRTEQGDSAMYLCASSLAAGSYEQYFGPGTRLTVT.

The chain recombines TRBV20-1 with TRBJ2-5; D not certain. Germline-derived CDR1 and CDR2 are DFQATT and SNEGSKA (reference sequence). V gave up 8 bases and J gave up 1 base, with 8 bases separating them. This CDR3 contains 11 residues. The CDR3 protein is CSKVSQETQYF. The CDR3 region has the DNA TGCAGTAAAGTGTCCCAAGAGACCCAGTACTTC.

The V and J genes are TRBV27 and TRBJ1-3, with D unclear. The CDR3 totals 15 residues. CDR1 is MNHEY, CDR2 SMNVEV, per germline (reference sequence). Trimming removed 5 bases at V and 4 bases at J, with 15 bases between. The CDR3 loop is CASSEIGGWGNTIYF. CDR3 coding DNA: TGTGCCAGCAGTGAGATTGGAGGGTGGGGAAACACCATATATTTT.